This TCR beta chain was recorded in a study of metastatic and nonmetastatic thyroid tumors. Background on the study: Repertoires of blood and of tissue (tumor or nodule) from malignant and benign thyroid patients were compared. General study results and limits: In both blood and tumor samples, TCR beta diversity was reported significantly higher for malignant than benign nodules.

In this sample, this clone turned up many times. Its antigen is still unknown. With V trimmed by 0 bases and J by 4 bases, 5 bases remained unmatched. The CDR3 consists of 16 residues. Germline V CDR1 and CDR2: MNHEY, SMNVEV (reference sequence). The authors' processing: The study built a papillary thyroid cancer distant-metastasis classifier from CDR3 differences across clinicopathological groups. Using MiXCR, TCRdb re-called clones from the PCR reads. These V and J calls are TCRdb output, not the study's own analysis. The sample carries about 16,000 clones, around 35% recorded once. Patients had received no treatment of any kind before thyroid surgery.

The gene calls are TRBV27 and TRBJ2-2, with TRBD1 identical over 7 bases. This clonotype was obtained from a female donor with papillary thyroid cancer or a benign thyroid nodule (not recorded which). Some clones in this sample may be carry-over from other donors' samples. Sample: tumor tissue. CDR3 DNA: TGTGCCAGCAGTTTATCGGGGACAGTCGGCACCGGGGAGCTGTTTTTT. Translation: CASSLSGTVGTGELFF.